This paragraph covers one T cell receptor (beta chain) sequence. What it binds is unknown. The data are from a study of T cell responses to AZD1222 COVID-19 vaccine. Notes on the study in general: Among those given AZD1222, only six were seropositive at baseline.

Generated by immunoSEQ multiplex PCR, the TCRdb table keeps only in-frame clones and is missing some. Of about 130,000 clones listed, about 90% are singletons. The germline V gene encodes CDR1 MDHEN and CDR2 SYDVKM. V gave up 7 bases and J gave up 5 bases; unmatched junction bases: 7. This CDR3 is built from 14 residues. Sequences were derived from peripheral blood, sampled on day 0 of AZD1222 vaccination. The chain couples TRBV28 to TRBJ2-1; 8 nucleotides line up with TRBD2. The sequence was obtained from an adult in good health. In DNA form, the CDR3 reads TGTGCCAGCATCGGCGGGAGGAGACACAATGAGCAGTTCTTC. As protein: CASIGGRRHNEQFF.